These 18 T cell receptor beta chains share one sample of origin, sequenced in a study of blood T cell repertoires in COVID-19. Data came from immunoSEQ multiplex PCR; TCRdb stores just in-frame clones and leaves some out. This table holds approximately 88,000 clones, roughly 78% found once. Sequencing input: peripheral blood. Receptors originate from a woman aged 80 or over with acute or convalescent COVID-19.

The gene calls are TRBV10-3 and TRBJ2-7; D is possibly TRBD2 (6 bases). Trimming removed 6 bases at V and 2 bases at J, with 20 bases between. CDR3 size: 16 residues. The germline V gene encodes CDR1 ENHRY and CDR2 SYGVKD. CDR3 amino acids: CAIREERGTVTYEQYF. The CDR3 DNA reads TGTGCCATCAGGGAAGAGAGAGGGACTGTGACCTACGAGCAGTACTTC.

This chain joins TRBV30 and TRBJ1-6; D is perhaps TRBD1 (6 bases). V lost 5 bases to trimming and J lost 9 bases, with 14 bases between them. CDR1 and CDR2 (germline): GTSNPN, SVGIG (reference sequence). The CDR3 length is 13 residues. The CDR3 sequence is CAWAPGDFSPLHF. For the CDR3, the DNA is TGTGCCTGGGCTCCAGGGGATTTTTCACCCCTCCACTTT.

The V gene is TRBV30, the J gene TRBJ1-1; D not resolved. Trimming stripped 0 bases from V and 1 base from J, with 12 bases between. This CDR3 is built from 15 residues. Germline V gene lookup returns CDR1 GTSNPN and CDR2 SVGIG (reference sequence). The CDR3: CAWSVLGNRNTEAFF. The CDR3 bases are TGTGCCTGGAGTGTACTAGGGAATCGGAACACTGAAGCTTTCTTT.

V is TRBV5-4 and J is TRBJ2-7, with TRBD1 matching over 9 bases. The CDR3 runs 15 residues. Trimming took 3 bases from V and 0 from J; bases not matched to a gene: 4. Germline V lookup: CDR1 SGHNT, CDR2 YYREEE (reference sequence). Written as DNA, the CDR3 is TGTGCCAGCAGCTCGAAGACAGGGGGCTCCTACGAGCAGTACTTC. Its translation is CASSSKTGGSYEQYF.

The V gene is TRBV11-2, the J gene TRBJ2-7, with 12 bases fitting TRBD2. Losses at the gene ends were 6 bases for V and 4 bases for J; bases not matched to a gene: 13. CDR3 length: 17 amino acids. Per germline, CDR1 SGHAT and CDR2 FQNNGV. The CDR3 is CASSSSLAGGINYEQYF. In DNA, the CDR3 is TGTGCCAGCAGTTCCTCGCTAGCGGGGGGGATAAATTACGAGCAGTACTTC.

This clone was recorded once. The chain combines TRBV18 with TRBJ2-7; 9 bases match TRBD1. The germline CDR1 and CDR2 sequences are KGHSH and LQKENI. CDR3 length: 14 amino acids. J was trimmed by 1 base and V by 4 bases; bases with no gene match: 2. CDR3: CASSRDRDSYEQYF. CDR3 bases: TGTGCCAGCTCACGGGACAGGGATTCCTACGAGCAGTACTTC.

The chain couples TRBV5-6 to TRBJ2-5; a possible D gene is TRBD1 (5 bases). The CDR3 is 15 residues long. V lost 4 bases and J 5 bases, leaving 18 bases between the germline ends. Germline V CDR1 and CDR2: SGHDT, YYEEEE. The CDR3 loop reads CASSPRGFTGETQYF. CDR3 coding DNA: TGTGCCAGCAGCCCCCGAGGATTCACAGGCGAGACCCAGTACTTC.

CDR3 protein: CASSIMRGQFSSYEQYF. DNA of the CDR3: TGTGCCAGTAGTATTATGCGTGGACAGTTTAGTTCCTACGAGCAGTACTTC. The chain recombines TRBV19 with TRBJ2-7; TRBD1 might be the D (6 bases). Germline CDR1 and CDR2: LNHDA and SQIVND (reference sequence). Trimming took off 3 bases at V and 1 base at J, with 19 bases between the two ends. The CDR3 contains 17 residues.

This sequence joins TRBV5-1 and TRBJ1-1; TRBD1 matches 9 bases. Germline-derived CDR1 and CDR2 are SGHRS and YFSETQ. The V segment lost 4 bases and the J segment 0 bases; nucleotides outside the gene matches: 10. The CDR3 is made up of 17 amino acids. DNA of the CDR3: TGCGCCAGCAGCACCGGGACAGGGAACGCTATGAACACTGAAGCTTTCTTT. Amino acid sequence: CASSTGTGNAMNTEAFF.

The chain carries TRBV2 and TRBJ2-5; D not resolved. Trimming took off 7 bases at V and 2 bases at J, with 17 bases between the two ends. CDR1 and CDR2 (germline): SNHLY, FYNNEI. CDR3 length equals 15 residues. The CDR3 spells CASTRLRKTQETQYF. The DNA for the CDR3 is TGTGCCAGCACCCGACTTAGGAAAACTCAAGAGACCCAGTACTTC.

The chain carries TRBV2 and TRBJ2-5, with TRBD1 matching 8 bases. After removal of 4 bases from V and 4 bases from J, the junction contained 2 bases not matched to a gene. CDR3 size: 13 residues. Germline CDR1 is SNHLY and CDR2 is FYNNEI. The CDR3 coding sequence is TGTGCCAGCAGTGCCACAGGGGGAGAGACCCAGTACTTC. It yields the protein CASSATGGETQYF.

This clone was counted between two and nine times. CDR3 loop: CASSIPGFADTQYF. The CDR3 region has the DNA TGTGCCAGTAGCATCCCAGGGTTTGCAGATACGCAGTATTTT. This chain links TRBV19 with TRBJ2-3, with a weak D call TRBD1 (5 bases). The CDR3 sequence is 14 residues long. Looked up from germline, CDR1 is LNHDA and CDR2 is SQIVND (reference sequence). Trimming left V 6 bases short and J 4 bases short, with 14 bases between.

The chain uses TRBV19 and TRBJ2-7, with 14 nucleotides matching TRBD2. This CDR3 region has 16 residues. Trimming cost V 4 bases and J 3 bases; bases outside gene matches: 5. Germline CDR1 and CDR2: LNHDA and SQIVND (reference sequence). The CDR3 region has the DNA TGTGCCAGTAGTAAGGCAGGGACTAGCGGGAGCTACGAGCAGTACTTC. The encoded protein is CASSKAGTSGSYEQYF.

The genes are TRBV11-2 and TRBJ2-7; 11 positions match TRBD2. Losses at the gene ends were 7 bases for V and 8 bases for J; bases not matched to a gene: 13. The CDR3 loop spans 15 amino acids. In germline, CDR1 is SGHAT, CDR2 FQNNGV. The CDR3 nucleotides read TGTGCCAGCACCCTACGCACTAGCGGGGGTGGCCAGCAGTACTTC. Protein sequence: CASTLRTSGGGQQYF.

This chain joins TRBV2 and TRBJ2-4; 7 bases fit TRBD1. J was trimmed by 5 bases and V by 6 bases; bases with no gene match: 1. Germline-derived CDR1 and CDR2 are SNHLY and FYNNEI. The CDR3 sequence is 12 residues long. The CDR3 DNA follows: TGTGCCAGCAGCGACAGGGAAAACATTCAGTACTTC. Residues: CASSDRENIQYF. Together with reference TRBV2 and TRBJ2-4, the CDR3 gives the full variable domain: EPEVTQTPSHQVTQMGQEVILRCVPISNHLYFYWYRQILGQKVEFLVSFYNNEISEKSEIFDDQFSVERPDGSNFTLKIRSTKLEDSAMYFCASSDRENIQYFGAGTRLSVL.

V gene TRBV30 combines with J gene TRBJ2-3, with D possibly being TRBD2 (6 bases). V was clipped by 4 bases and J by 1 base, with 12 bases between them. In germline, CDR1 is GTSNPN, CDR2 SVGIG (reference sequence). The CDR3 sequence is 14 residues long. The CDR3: CAWNTGGGTDTQYF. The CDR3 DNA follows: TGTGCCTGGAACACCGGAGGGGGCACAGATACGCAGTATTTT.

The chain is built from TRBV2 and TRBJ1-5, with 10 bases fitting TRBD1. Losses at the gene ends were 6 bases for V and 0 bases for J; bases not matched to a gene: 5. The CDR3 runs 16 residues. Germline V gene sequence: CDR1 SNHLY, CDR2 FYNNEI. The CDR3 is CASRGQGVYSNQPQHF. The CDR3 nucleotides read TGTGCCAGCAGAGGACAGGGGGTATATAGCAATCAGCCCCAGCATTTT.

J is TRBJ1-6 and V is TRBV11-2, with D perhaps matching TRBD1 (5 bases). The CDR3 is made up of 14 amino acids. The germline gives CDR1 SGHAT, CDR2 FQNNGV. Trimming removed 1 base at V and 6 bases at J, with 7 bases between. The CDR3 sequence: CASSLAGVNSPLHF. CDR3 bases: TGTGCCAGCAGCTTAGCGGGGGTTAATTCACCCCTCCACTTT.